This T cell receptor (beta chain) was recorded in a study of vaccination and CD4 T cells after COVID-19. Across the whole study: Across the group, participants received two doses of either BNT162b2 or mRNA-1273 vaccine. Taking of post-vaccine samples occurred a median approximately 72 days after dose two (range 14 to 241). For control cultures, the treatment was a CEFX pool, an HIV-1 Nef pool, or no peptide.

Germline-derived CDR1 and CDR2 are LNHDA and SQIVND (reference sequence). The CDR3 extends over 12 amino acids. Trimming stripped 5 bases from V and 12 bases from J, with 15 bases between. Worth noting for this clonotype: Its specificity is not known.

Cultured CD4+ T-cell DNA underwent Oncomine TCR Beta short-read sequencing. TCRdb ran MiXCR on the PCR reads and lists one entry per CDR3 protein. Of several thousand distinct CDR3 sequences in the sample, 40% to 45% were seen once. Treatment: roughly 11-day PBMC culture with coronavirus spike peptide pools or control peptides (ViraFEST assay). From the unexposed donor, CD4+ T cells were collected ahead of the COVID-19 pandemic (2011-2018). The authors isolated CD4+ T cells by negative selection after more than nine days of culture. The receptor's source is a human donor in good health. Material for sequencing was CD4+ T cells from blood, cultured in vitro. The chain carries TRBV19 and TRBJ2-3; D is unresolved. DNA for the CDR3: TGTGCCAGTAGTTTCGAGCCTGGTCCACAGTATTTT. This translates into CASSFEPGPQYF.